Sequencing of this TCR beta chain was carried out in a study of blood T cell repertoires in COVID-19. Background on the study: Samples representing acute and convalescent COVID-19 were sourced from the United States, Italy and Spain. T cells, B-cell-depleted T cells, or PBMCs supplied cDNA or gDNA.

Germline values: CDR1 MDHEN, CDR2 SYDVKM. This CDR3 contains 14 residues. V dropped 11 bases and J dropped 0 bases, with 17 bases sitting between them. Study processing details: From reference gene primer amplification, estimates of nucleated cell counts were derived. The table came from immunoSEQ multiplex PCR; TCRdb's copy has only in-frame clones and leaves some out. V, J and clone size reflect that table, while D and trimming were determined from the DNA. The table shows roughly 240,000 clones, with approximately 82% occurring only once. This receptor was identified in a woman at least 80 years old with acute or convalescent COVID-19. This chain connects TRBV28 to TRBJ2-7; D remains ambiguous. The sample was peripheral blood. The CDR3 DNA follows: TGTGCCTTCCCGCTTTCGCGGCCCTCCTACGAGCAGTACTTC. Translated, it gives CAFPLSRPSYEQYF.